This entry lists 18 T cell receptor beta chains sequenced from one sample in a study of blood T cells in healthy people across ages. Primers used in a second PCR of about 7 to 12 cycles were a sample-barcoded 5' primer and a J-beta primer mix. A single record per CDR3 protein comes from TCRdb applying MiXCR to the 5' RACE reads. The sample comprises roughly 680,000 distinct CDR3 sequences, about 50% of which are singletons, and less than 15% rests with the top ten. Material for sequencing was blood. The receptors here all came from a woman of 80 years or more in good health.

The gene calls are TRBV6-1 and TRBJ2-7; 9 bases line up with TRBD1. TRBJ2-1 matches the DNA end more closely, so the J call is doubtful. The CDR3 sequence is 15 residues long. Germline assignment: CDR1 MNHNS and CDR2 SASEGT. The DNA for the CDR3 is TGTGCCAGCAGTGACCCGGGACAGGGCTTCTACGAGCAGTTCTTC. Residues: CASSDPGQGFYEQFF.

This clonotype appeared a few times. Just one base apart from a much larger clone, this may be a read error. The chain combines TRBV4-3 with TRBJ2-7; D may match TRBD1 or TRBD2 (5 bases each). Looked up from germline, CDR1 is LGHNA and CDR2 is YSLEER. V dropped 8 bases and J dropped 0 bases, with 20 bases sitting between them. The CDR3 is 16 amino acids. CDR3 amino acids: CASREVHGTSSYEQYF. The CDR3 bases are TGCGCCAGCCGAGAGGTCCATGGGACCAGCTCCTACGAGCAGTACTTC.

This clonotype occurred many times. The chain joins TRBV12-3 or TRBV12-4 to TRBJ2-1; unclear D gene. The CDR3 covers 11 residues. The V gene lost 2 bases and the J gene lost 8 bases, with 4 bases spanning the gap. The CDR3 bases are TGTGCCAGCAGTTTATGGTATGAGCAGTTCTTC. Amino acid sequence: CASSLWYEQFF.

A remark on this clonotype: A read error may be the cause here, since a much bigger clone is one base away. This chain links TRBV2 with TRBJ2-4, with TRBD1 identical over 8 bases. CDR1 and CDR2 (germline): SNHLY, FYNNEI. There are 13 residues in the CDR3. The CDR3 loop reads CASRQGADNIRYF. CDR3 DNA: TGTGCCAGCAGGCAGGGGGCAGATAACATTCGGTACTTC.

For this clonotype: A single base separates this from a much larger clone, so it may be a read error. V is TRBV20-1 and J is TRBJ2-1; 8 bases map to TRBD2. The germline V gene encodes CDR1 DFQATT and CDR2 SNEGSKA (reference sequence). This CDR3 is 15 amino acids long. V shed 6 bases and J 0 bases; nucleotides not matched to a gene: 7. The CDR3 region is CSAESGTSSYNEQFF. The CDR3 region has the DNA TGCAGTGCAGAGTCTGGGACTAGCTCCTACAATGAGCAGTTCTTC.

In regard to this clonotype: A much larger clone lies a single base off, so this may be a read error. The chain recombines TRBV12-3 or TRBV12-4 with TRBJ2-1, with D possibly TRBD1 on 5 matching bases. This CDR3 is 14 amino acids long. Trimming left V 5 bases short and J 9 bases short, with 17 bases between. The CDR3 loop is CASSDYAGWSEQFF. The CDR3 bases are TGTGCCAGCAGTGATTACGCAGGGTGGAGTGAGCAGTTCTTC.

This chain connects TRBV29-1 to TRBJ1-5; perhaps TRBD1 as D (6 bases). The CDR3 runs to 13 residues. Trimming stripped 6 bases from V and 3 bases from J, with 12 bases between. Germline V CDR1 and CDR2: SQVTM, ANQGSEA. CDR3 sequence: CSVRDNHNQPQHF. DNA for the CDR3: TGCAGCGTCAGGGACAATCACAATCAGCCCCAGCATTTT.

About this clonotype itself: This may come from a read error, since a much larger clone is one base off. J is TRBJ2-1 and V is TRBV18; D perhaps matches TRBD1 (5 bases). The better agreement between TRBJ2-7 and the DNA end casts doubt on the J call. The germline CDR1 and CDR2 sequences are KGHSH and LQKENI. This CDR3 comprises 16 residues. CDR3 in amino acids: CASSPTQGDSYNEQYF. CDR3 DNA: TGTGCCAGCTCACCGACTCAGGGCGACTCCTACAATGAGCAGTACTTC.

This clonotype was recorded at least ten times. The genes are TRBV13 and TRBJ2-5; 7 bases map to TRBD2. From germline, CDR1 is PRHDT and CDR2 FYEKMQ (reference sequence). Unmatched junction bases numbered 6, after V lost 5 bases and J lost 3 bases. This CDR3 contains 14 residues. CDR3 residues: CASSVVSGKETQYF. The DNA for the CDR3 is TGTGCCAGCAGCGTCGTGAGCGGGAAAGAGACCCAGTACTTC.

This rearrangement joins TRBV20-1 to TRBJ2-3; 12 bases map to TRBD2. After removal of 0 bases from V and 4 bases from J, the junction contained 11 bases not matched to a gene. The CDR3 covers 18 residues. CDR1 and CDR2 (germline): DFQATT, SNEGSKA (reference sequence). The CDR3 sequence: CSARDGLAGGFLADTQYF. DNA for the CDR3: TGCAGTGCTAGAGATGGGCTAGCGGGGGGGTTTTTGGCAGATACGCAGTATTTT.

The chain recombines TRBV5-1 with TRBJ2-7; D is ambiguous. CDR1 and CDR2 (germline): SGHRS, YFSETQ. The CDR3 loop spans 14 amino acids. Deletions cut 4 bases from V and 3 bases from J, with 14 bases between. CDR3 DNA sequence: TGCGCCAGCAGCGTGGCAATCGGTATCTACGAGCAGTACTTC. Residues: CASSVAIGIYEQYF.

This chain uses TRBV7-6 with TRBJ1-1; D gene ambiguous. From germline, CDR1 is SGHVS and CDR2 FNYEAQ. This CDR3 has 15 residues. Trimming took 5 bases from V and 0 from J, leaving 13 bases between them. The CDR3 DNA reads as TGTGCCAGCAGCCTACTGGGAGCGATGAACACTGAAGCTTTCTTT. This codes for CASSLLGAMNTEAFF.

This clonotype was picked up a small number of times. The chain is built from TRBV7-9 and TRBJ1-4, with 9 bases fitting TRBD1. This CDR3 region has 14 residues. Unmatched junction bases numbered 4, after V lost 3 bases and J lost 8 bases. Germline V CDR1 and CDR2: SEHNR, FQNEAQ (reference sequence). Written as DNA, the CDR3 is TGTGCCAGCAGCTTCACAGGGGGCCCGGAAAAACTGTTTTTT. It specifies CASSFTGGPEKLFF.

This clonotype was found a few times. V and J are TRBV9 and TRBJ2-1; D is perhaps TRBD1 (6 bases). With 0 bases removed from V and 6 bases from J, the gap between germline ends came to 16 bases. The CDR3 covers 16 residues. Germline values: CDR1 SGDLS, CDR2 YYNGEE. In nucleotides, the CDR3 is TGTGCCAGCAGCGTAGGATGGGGGCTTGGGGTCAATGAGCAGTTCTTC. It encodes CASSVGWGLGVNEQFF.

The chain carries TRBV4-2 and TRBJ1-1; weak D call: TRBD1 (6 bases). This CDR3 contains 15 residues. The V gene lost 3 bases and the J gene lost 8 bases, with 19 bases spanning the gap. Germline CDR1 and CDR2: LGHNA and YNFKEQ. The CDR3 sequence is CASSQETGRYSEAFF. DNA for the CDR3: TGTGCCAGCAGCCAGGAGACAGGCAGATACTCGGAAGCTTTCTTT.

This chain links TRBV7-2 with TRBJ2-7; D uncertain. From germline, CDR1 is SGHTA and CDR2 FQGNSA. Trimming left V 1 base short and J 0 bases short, with 10 bases between. The CDR3 runs to 15 residues. The CDR3 nucleotides are TGTGCCAGCAGCTTAGGTGTGGATATCTCCTACGAGCAGTACTTC. Amino acids: CASSLGVDISYEQYF.

On this clonotype itself: This may arise from a read error, as a much more abundant clone is one base away. The chain has TRBV29-1 and TRBJ1-2; TRBD1 is a possible D gene (6 bases). Looked up from germline, CDR1 is SQVTM and CDR2 is ANQGSEA. The CDR3 is 12 amino acids. The CDR3 loop reads CSVVGGNYGHTF. DNA for the CDR3: TGCAGCGTTGTAGGGGGGAACTATGGCCACACCTTC.

This chain uses TRBV4-2 with TRBJ2-3; D call uncertain. Trimming stripped 5 bases from V and 6 bases from J, with 6 bases between. CDR1 is LGHNA, CDR2 YNFKEQ, per germline. The CDR3 sequence is 11 residues long. The CDR3 DNA follows: TGTGCCAGCAGCTCCCTGGATACGCAGTATTTT. Translated: CASSSLDTQYF.